What follows are 16 T cell receptor beta chains derived from one specimen sequenced in a study of T cell responses to AZD1222 COVID-19 vaccine. Generated by immunoSEQ multiplex PCR, the TCRdb table keeps only in-frame clones and is missing some. Here the sample spans fewer than 120,000 clones, 87% being singletons. The sequencing used peripheral blood, collected on day 0 of AZD1222 vaccination. The receptors were sampled from an adult in good health.

The chain combines TRBV4-2 with TRBJ1-5, with 8 positions matching TRBD1. The CDR3 has 15 amino acids. Germline V lookup: CDR1 LGHNA, CDR2 YNFKEQ. V gave up 2 bases and J gave up 3 bases; unmatched junction bases: 3. The CDR3 sequence is CASSQPGQDNQPQHF. Written as DNA, the CDR3 is TGTGCCAGCAGCCAACCGGGACAGGACAATCAGCCCCAGCATTTT.

This rearrangement joins TRBV14 to TRBJ1-6; no definite D call. The germline V gene encodes CDR1 SGHDN and CDR2 FVKESK. This CDR3 spans 12 amino acids. Trimming shortened V by 3 bases and J by 8 bases, and 5 bases separated the two germline ends. CDR3 DNA sequence: TGTGCCAGCAGCCACGGGGATTCACCCCTCCACTTT. Residues: CASSHGDSPLHF.

The gene calls are TRBV15 and TRBJ1-2; D uncertain. The germline V gene encodes CDR1 LNHNV and CDR2 YYDKDF (reference sequence). The CDR3 runs to 12 residues. Trimming removed 1 base at V and 6 bases at J, with 6 bases between. As DNA, the CDR3 is TGTGCCACCAGCAGAGCCGGGGATGGCTACACCTTC. The encoded protein is CATSRAGDGYTF.

The gene calls are TRBV4-1 and TRBJ2-2, with 8 bases lining up with TRBD1. V gave up 3 bases and J gave up 4 bases; unmatched junction bases: 19. Germline CDR1 reads MGHRA; CDR2 reads YSYEKL. The CDR3 extends over 20 amino acids. CDR3: CASSQENTQGATLSTGELFF. The CDR3 DNA is TGCGCCAGCAGCCAGGAAAACACTCAGGGGGCGACGCTTAGCACCGGGGAGCTGTTTTTT.

The V gene is TRBV29-1, the J gene TRBJ2-3, with D possibly being TRBD2 (6 bases). Germline V CDR1 and CDR2: SQVTM, ANQGSEA. The CDR3 is made up of 14 amino acids. Deletions cut 4 bases from V and 6 bases from J, with 17 bases between. In nucleotides, the CDR3 is TGCAGCGTTGGGATTTCTGGAGGGGCGGATACGCAGTATTTT. This codes for CSVGISGGADTQYF.

V is TRBV18 and J is TRBJ2-2; possibly TRBD1 for D (5 bases). Trimming took 3 bases from V and 4 from J, leaving 12 bases between them. CDR1 is KGHSH, CDR2 LQKENI, per germline. The CDR3 has 15 residues. This CDR3 reads CASSPRPQGTGELFF. CDR3 coding DNA: TGTGCCAGCTCACCTCGCCCGCAGGGCACCGGGGAGCTGTTTTTT.

The J gene is TRBJ2-2, the V gene TRBV9, with 7 bases lining up with TRBD2. The V segment lost 8 bases and the J segment 3 bases; nucleotides outside the gene matches: 13. Germline CDR1 SGDLS, CDR2 YYNGEE. The CDR3 has 16 residues. Written as DNA, the CDR3 is TGTGCCAGTTCAAGAGGGCTAGCGGACTACACCGGGGAGCTGTTTTTT. Translating it yields CASSRGLADYTGELFF.

This clone was detected only a few times. J is TRBJ2-1 and V is TRBV9, with TRBD2 identical over 9 bases. This CDR3 contains 15 residues. Germline CDR1 reads SGDLS; CDR2 reads YYNGEE. After removal of 4 bases from V and 8 bases from J, the junction contained 10 bases not matched to a gene. The CDR3 is CASSFRIAGDYEQFF. The CDR3 DNA reads as TGTGCCAGCAGCTTCCGAATAGCGGGGGATTATGAGCAGTTCTTC.

The chain recombines TRBV19 with TRBJ2-1; TRBD2 matches at 8 bases. Germline loops: CDR1 LNHDA, CDR2 SQIVND (reference sequence). V was pared by 8 bases and J by 7 bases, with 13 bases of the junction left unmatched. CDR3 length equals 15 residues. Written as DNA, the CDR3 is TGTGCCAGTGGTGCCGGTAGCGGGACGGGGAATGAGCAGTTCTTC. This encodes CASGAGSGTGNEQFF.

The gene calls are TRBV7-2 and TRBJ1-2; D is unclear. The V end lost 1 base, the J end lost 7 bases, and 7 bases lay between the germline ends. The CDR3 sequence is 12 residues long. Per germline, CDR1 SGHTA and CDR2 FQGNSA. CDR3 DNA: TGTGCCAGCAGCTTAGTTGGGTCTGGCTACACCTTC. Translating it yields CASSLVGSGYTF.

V gene TRBV19 combines with J gene TRBJ1-6; TRBD1 agrees at 7 bases. With 5 bases clipped from V and 8 bases from J, the junction kept 6 bases outside the gene matches. Germline lookup yields CDR1 LNHDA and CDR2 SQIVND (reference sequence). The CDR3 contains 14 residues. DNA for the CDR3: TGTGCCAGTAGTTTCGACAGGGTCGATTCACCCCTCCACTTT. It encodes CASSFDRVDSPLHF.

The rearrangement links TRBV28 to TRBJ1-2; 9 positions agree with TRBD1. Germline lookup yields CDR1 MDHEN and CDR2 SYDVKM. J was trimmed by 11 bases and V by 4 bases; bases with no gene match: 17. This CDR3 has 16 residues. The CDR3 loop reads CASSSPGTGSRAGYTF. The CDR3, as DNA: TGTGCCAGCAGTTCCCCCGGGACAGGGTCTCGAGCTGGTTACACCTTC.

This sequence joins TRBV24-1 and TRBJ2-7; D not certain. The CDR3 has 13 amino acids. Germline CDR1 and CDR2: KGHDR and SFDVKD. V dropped 3 bases and J dropped 7 bases, with 12 bases sitting between them. The DNA for the CDR3 is TGTGCCACCAGTGATAGCAGCAACTGGGAGCAGTACTTC. It translates to CATSDSSNWEQYF.

V and J are TRBV19 and TRBJ2-5; TRBD2 matches at 14 bases. The CDR3 length is 19 residues. J gave up 4 bases and V 0 bases, and 10 bases lay outside the gene matches. Germline V CDR1 and CDR2: LNHDA, SQIVND (reference sequence). For the CDR3, the DNA is TGTGCCAGTAGTATAGACCCCCCGGGGACTAGCGGGGGTCTAGAGACCCAGTACTTC. Translating gives CASSIDPPGTSGGLETQYF.

V is TRBV29-1 and J is TRBJ2-1; TRBD2 aligns across 11 bases. V shed 4 bases, J shed 4 bases, and the junction held 3 bases outside the gene matches. Germline-derived CDR1 and CDR2 are SQVTM and ANQGSEA. The CDR3 sequence is 14 residues long. CDR3 amino acids: CSVARTSGYNEQFF. The CDR3 DNA is TGCAGCGTTGCCCGGACTAGCGGGTACAATGAGCAGTTCTTC.

The gene calls are TRBV28 and TRBJ2-4; 9 positions agree with TRBD1. The CDR3 runs to 16 residues. The J segment lost 7 bases and the V segment lost 4 bases, leaving 11 bases of the junction unmatched. Germline values: CDR1 MDHEN, CDR2 SYDVKM. In DNA, the CDR3 is TGTGCCAGCAGTTCCACTTCTACAGGGGGCAGGAACATTCAGTACTTC. This codes for CASSSTSTGGRNIQYF.